The T cell receptor (beta chain) under discussion was sequenced for a study of blood T cell repertoires in COVID-19. Study background: Researchers got acute and convalescent COVID-19 samples from the United States, Italy and Spain. In each case, the material was cDNA or gDNA derived from T cells, B-cell-depleted T cells, or PBMCs.

Per the original data handling: Cell counts per sample came from amplifying reference gene primers. Sequencing was performed with immunoSEQ multiplex PCR; in TCRdb, only in-frame clones are kept and a portion is missing. V and J calls and clone size are given by that table; D and trimming were obtained from the DNA. This repertoire shows some 150,000 clones, roughly 86% found once; its top ten account for approximately 0.95%. Sample: peripheral blood. The sequence came from a woman aged 50 to 65 with acute or convalescent COVID-19.

CDR3 nucleotides: TGTGCCAACTCACAGGGGGGAACGAACACTGAAGCTTTCTTT. It encodes CANSQGGTNTEAFF. The rearrangement joins TRBV28 to TRBJ1-1; 8 nucleotides line up with TRBD1. Germline trimming cut 10 bases from V and 1 base from J; bases unmatched to any gene: 8. The CDR3 consists of 14 residues. The germline gives CDR1 MDHEN, CDR2 SYDVKM.